The rows below give T cell receptor beta chains drawn from one sample of a study of blood T cell repertoires in COVID-19. Produced via immunoSEQ multiplex PCR; TCRdb's table is partial and in-frame only. The table includes about 210,000 clones, about 86% detected once. Sequenced: PBMCs or T cells enriched from blood (not recorded which). Receptor source: a woman in her fifties or sixties with acute COVID-19. CDR3s include the opening cysteine and the closing phenylalanine or tryptophan.

>TRBV28|TRBJ1-2
CASSRPPYGYTF
>TRBV10-3|TRBJ2-2
CAISDRGLDTGELFF
>TRBV5-1|TRBJ2-7
CASSQGLAGVLYF
>TRBV3-1/TRBV3-2|TRBJ1-5
CASSQGQGGQPQHF
>TRBV10-3|TRBJ1-2
CAIASGGPYGYTF
>TRBV21-1|TRBJ1-2
CASSKGQGVPSASRGYTF
>TRBV11-2|TRBJ2-1
CASSDLRGEQFF
>TRBV27|TRBJ2-3
CASSQRLAGGSDTQYF
>TRBV28|TRBJ2-7
CASDGGLAGGLAEQYF
>TRBV24-1|TRBJ2-3
CATSDFGGGVTDTQYF
>TRBV9|TRBJ1-2
CASSVEPTLGYGYTF
>TRBV21-1|TRBJ2-7
CASSKAIGQEQYF
>TRBV18|TRBJ2-7
CASSHSGVSEDSSGRKQYF
>TRBV27|TRBJ1-5
CASSLGGGGGQPQHF
>TRBV7-2|TRBJ2-5
CASSFKGGGGGETQYF
>TRBV15|TRBJ2-4
CATSREGLAGGVKNIQYF
>TRBV12-3/TRBV12-4|TRBJ1-5
CASSLAENQPQHF
>TRBV21-1|TRBJ1-5
CASALDKLRHQPQHF
>TRBV3-1/TRBV3-2|TRBJ1-6
CASSPLDSYNSPLHF
>TRBV6-6|TRBJ1-2
CASSLRLLGPSDNNYGYTF
>TRBV12-3/TRBV12-4|TRBJ1-1
CASSPRQLAEAFF
>TRBV11-3|TRBJ1-1
CASSPGDSEAFF
>TRBV7-8|TRBJ2-2
CASSLSGGTNTGELFF
>TRBV5-1|TRBJ1-5
CASSASEPQHF
>TRBV12-3/TRBV12-4|TRBJ1-4
CASTGSFNEKLFF
>TRBV7-2|TRBJ2-1
CASSFTSGRYNEQFF
>TRBV12-3/TRBV12-4|TRBJ1-3
CASSSDRGNTIYF
>TRBV4-3|TRBJ1-1
CASSQVQAVMNTEAFF
>TRBV28|TRBJ2-1
CASSSRGSGGAAYNEQFF
>TRBV7-2|TRBJ2-7
CASSSIAGNSYEQYF
>TRBV14|TRBJ2-1
CASSQDRVNEQFF
>TRBV28|TRBJ1-5
CASSLNQGQPQHF
>TRBV7-2|TRBJ2-1
CASSLIRDRHNNEQFF
>TRBV28|TRBJ2-5
CASSLGGKEETQYF
>TRBV28|TRBJ1-3
CAGEDRGGNTIYF
>TRBV6-5|TRBJ1-2
CASSNRAPNGYTF
>TRBV9|TRBJ2-2
CASSVRQGENTGELFF
>TRBV11-3|TRBJ2-1
CASSFGLNEQFF
>TRBV2|TRBJ2-7
CASVTGTSGSYEQYF
>TRBV7-8|TRBJ1-1
CASSYQGEMNTEAFF